This T cell receptor beta chain was found in a study of blood T cell repertoires in COVID-19 (dated by TCRdb to 2018 to 2021). About the investigation overall: The collaborator samples originated in the United States, Italy and Spain and spanned the acute and convalescent phases of COVID-19. The dataset comprised deeply sampled blood TCRbeta repertoires from subjects exposed to, actively infected with, or recovered from COVID-19. The repertoires were released in a freely available public database intended as a resource for research on the immune response to SARS-CoV-2. Samples came from the ongoing ImmuneRACE study (first 160 participants) plus 1,254 subjects from 6 global collaborators. A de-identified subject ID, COVID-19 status, age in years and sex were almost always included in the sample metadata. The prospective study material was composed of cDNA or gDNA derived from T cells, B-cell-depleted T cells, or PBMCs. Where available, HLA class I and class II types were obtained from metadata supplied by the sample provider rather than from assay-based typing. The study at large found these results: Clinical and demographic metadata were provided uncurated, with the amount varying by source and participant.

Via the germline V gene, CDR1 is SGHRS and CDR2 YFSETQ. For this chain, trimming is 4 bases at the V end and 7 bases at the J end, and the number of junction bases without a gene match is 16. The CDR3, from cysteine to phenylalanine, totals 17 residues. Left in the record is the CDR3 DNA by itself, 51 bases read in frame from the first base. The immunoSEQ Assay, a bias-controlled multiplex PCR, was used to amplify TCRbeta CDR3 regions from genomic DNA. From the authors' description of their analysis: The number of nucleated cells in each sample was estimated from the amplification of reference gene primers within the assay. To quantify the absolute abundance of each unique TCRbeta CDR3 rearrangement, sequence reads were collapsed and filtered. For each sample, productive Simpson clonality was calculated by taking the square root of Simpson's diversity index across productive rearrangements. TCRdb provides this immuneACCESS table in a form limited to in-frame rearrangements. Some clones are lacking; in checked studies, under half of them reflect an unresolved V gene, and why the rest are absent is not known. The V and J calls and clone size are taken from that table; D and trimming were inferred from the DNA. Within this sample are around 96,000 clones, with roughly 95% of them counted one time only. The ten largest make up 4% to 5.5% of the sample.

Remarks on this clone: Its antigen is not yet known. No base quality information exists; no much larger clone differs at one position.

Collaborating institutions collected whole blood in K2EDTA tubes following their own protocols. Collaborator samples were shipped for TCRbeta analysis as frozen whole blood, isolated PBMCs, or DNA extracted from either sample type. The receptor comes from a human donor with active COVID-19. The donor label of this sample is uncertain. The sample comprised peripheral blood. This chain is built from TRBV5-1 and TRBJ2-1; TRBD2 fits 8 bases in the junction. The sequenced DNA: TGCGCCAGCAGCGGTCGGGCTAGCGGGTGGGGCCTGAATGAGCAGTTCTTC. Its amino acids are CASSGRASGWGLNEQFF.